This TCR beta chain was sequenced for a study of CD8 T cells in Susac syndrome. TEMRA cells were FACS-enriched, while CD8+ and CD4+ T cells were negatively isolated. The RNA, roughly 0.45 to 1 ug, was put through reverse transcription using random hexamers. TCR beta CDR3 was amplified by immunoSEQ covering 54 Vbeta and 13 Jbeta. TCRdb reprocessed the immunoSEQ multiplex PCR reads with MiXCR, giving one entry per CDR3 protein. The sample records 200,000 or so distinct CDR3 sequences, approximately 94% being singletons. The table lists this clonotype with a count of one. The germline V gene encodes CDR1 DFQATT and CDR2 SNEGSKA (reference sequence). CDR3 size: 12 residues.

The receptor comes from a human donor with multiple sclerosis. Sequencing was performed on CD4+ T cells from PBMCs. The rearrangement joins TRBV20-1 to TRBJ2-5; a weak D match, TRBD1 (5 bases). The CDR3 region is CNLKGVGETQYF. Here the CDR3 DNA reads TGCAACCTAAAAGGGGTAGGGGAGACCCAGTACTTC.